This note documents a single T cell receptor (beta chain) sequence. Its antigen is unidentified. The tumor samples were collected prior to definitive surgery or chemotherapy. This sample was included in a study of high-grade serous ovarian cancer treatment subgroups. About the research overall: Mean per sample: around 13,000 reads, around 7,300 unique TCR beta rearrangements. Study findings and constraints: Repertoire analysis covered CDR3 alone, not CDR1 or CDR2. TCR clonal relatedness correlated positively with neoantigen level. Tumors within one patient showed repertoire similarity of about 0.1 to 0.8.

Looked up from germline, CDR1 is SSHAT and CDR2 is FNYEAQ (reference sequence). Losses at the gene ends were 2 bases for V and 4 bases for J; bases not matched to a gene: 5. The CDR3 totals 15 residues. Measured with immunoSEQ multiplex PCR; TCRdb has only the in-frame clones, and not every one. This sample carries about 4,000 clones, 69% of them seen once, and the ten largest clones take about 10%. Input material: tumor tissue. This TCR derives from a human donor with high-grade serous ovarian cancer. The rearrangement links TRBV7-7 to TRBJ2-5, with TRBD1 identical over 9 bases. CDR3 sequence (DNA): TGTGCCAGCAGCTTACGGGACAGGGTGACAGAGACCCAGTACTTC. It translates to CASSLRDRVTETQYF. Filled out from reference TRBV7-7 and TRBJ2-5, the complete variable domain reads GAGVSQSPRYKVTKRGQDVTLRCDPISSHATLYWYQQALGQGPEFLTYFNYEAQPDKSGLPSDRFSAERPEGSISTLTIQRTEQRDSAMYRCASSLRDRVTETQYFGPGTRLLVL.